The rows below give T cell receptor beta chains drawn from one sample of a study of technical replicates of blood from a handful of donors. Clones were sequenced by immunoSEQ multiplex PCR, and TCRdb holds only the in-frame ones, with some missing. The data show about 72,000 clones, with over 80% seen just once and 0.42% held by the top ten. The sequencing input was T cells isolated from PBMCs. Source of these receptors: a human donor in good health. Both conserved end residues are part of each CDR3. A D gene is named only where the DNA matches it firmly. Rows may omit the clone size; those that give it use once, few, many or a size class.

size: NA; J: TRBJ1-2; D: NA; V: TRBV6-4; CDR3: CASSFRAGYGYTF; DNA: TGTGCCAGCAGTTTCAGGGCCGGCTATGGCTACACCTTC
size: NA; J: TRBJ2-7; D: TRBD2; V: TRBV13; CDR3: CASTSGTSETYEQYF; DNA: TGTGCCAGCACGTCGGGGACTAGCGAAACCTACGAGCAGTACTTC
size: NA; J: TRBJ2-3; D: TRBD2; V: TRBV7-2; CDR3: CASSFERGNTDTQYF; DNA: TGTGCCAGCAGCTTCGAGCGGGGCAACACAGATACGCAGTATTTT
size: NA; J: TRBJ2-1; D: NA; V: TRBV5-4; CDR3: CASSLEALPNEQFF; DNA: TGTGCCAGCAGCTTGGAAGCCCTCCCTAATGAGCAGTTCTTC
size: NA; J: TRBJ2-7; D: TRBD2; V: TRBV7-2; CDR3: CASSLTSGRALNYEQYF; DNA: TGTGCCAGCAGCTTAACTAGCGGGAGGGCCTTAAACTACGAGCAGTACTTC
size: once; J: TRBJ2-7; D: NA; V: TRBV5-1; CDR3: CASSLAGTNYEQYF; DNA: TGCGCCAGCAGCTTGGCCGGGACAAACTACGAGCAGTACTTC
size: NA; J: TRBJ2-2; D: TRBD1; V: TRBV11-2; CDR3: CASSTTGGGNGELFF; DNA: TGTGCCAGCAGCACAACAGGGGGCGGGAACGGGGAGCTGTTTTTT
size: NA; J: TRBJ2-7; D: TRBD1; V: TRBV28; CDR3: CASRSTGRPYEQYF; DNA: TGTGCCAGCAGATCGACAGGGAGACCGTACGAGCAGTACTTC
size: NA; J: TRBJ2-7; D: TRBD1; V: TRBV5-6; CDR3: CASSFGQGGLYEQYF; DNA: TGTGCCAGCAGCTTTGGACAGGGTGGATTATACGAGCAGTACTTC
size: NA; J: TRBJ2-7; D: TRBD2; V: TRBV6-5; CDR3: CASSYSGLGTSEQYF; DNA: TGTGCCAGCAGTTATTCGGGACTAGGGACGAGCGAGCAGTACTTC
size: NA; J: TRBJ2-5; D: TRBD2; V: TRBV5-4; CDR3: CASSSGTSGQYQETQYF; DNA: TGTGCCAGCAGCTCCGGGACTAGCGGCCAATACCAAGAGACCCAGTACTTC
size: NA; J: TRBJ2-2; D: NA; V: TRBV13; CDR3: CASSSSGELFF; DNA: TGTGCCAGCAGCTCCTCCGGGGAGCTGTTTTTT
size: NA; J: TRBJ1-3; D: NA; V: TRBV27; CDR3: CASVLGNTIYF; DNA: TGTGCCAGCGTATTAGGAAACACCATATATTTT
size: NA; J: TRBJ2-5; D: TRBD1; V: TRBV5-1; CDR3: CASSYSRGTGLETQYF; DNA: TGCGCCAGCAGCTACAGCAGGGGGACGGGGTTAGAGACCCAGTACTTC
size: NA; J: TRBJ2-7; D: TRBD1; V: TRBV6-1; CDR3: CASSEQGEYYEQYF; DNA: TGTGCCAGCAGTGAACAGGGGGAGTACTACGAGCAGTACTTC
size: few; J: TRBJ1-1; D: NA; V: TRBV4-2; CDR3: CASSQEGGLGTEAFF; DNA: TGTGCCAGCAGCCAAGAAGGAGGGTTGGGCACTGAAGCTTTCTTT
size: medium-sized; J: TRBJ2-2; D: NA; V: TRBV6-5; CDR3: CASARGEDTGELFF; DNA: TGTGCCAGCGCCAGGGGCGAAGACACCGGGGAGCTGTTTTTT
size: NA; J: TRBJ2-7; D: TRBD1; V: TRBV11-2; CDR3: CASSWNPGQPYEQYF; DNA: TGTGCCAGCAGCTGGAACCCGGGACAGCCGTACGAGCAGTACTTC
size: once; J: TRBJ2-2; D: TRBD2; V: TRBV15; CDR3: CATSRDLRGLGVGELFF; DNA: TGTGCCACCAGCAGAGATCTTAGAGGACTAGGGGTCGGGGAGCTGTTTTTT
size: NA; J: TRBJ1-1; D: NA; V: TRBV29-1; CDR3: CSVDFPAENTEAFF; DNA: TGCAGCGTTGATTTTCCCGCAGAGAACACTGAAGCTTTCTTT
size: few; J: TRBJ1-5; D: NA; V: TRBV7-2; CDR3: CASSSAIDRYSNQPQHF; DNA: TGTGCCAGCAGCTCCGCAATAGACAGGTATAGCAATCAGCCCCAGCATTTT
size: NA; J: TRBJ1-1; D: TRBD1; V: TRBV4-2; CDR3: CASSQYGTGGTEAFF; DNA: TGTGCCAGCAGCCAATATGGGACAGGGGGAACTGAAGCTTTCTTT
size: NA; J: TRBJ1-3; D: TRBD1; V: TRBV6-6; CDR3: CASSRDSSLMGNTIYF; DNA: TGTGCCAGCAGTCGGGACAGCAGTCTAATGGGAAACACCATATATTTT
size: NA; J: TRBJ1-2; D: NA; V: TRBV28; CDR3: CASRSLGTGNYGYTF; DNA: TGTGCCAGCCGTTCCCTGGGTACAGGCAACTATGGCTACACCTTC
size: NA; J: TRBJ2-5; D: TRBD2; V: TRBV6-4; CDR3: CASSRLSGSTETQYF; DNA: TGTGCCAGCAGTAGACTTAGCGGGAGTACGGAGACCCAGTACTTC
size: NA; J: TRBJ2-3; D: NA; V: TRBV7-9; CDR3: CASSLLTGSTDTQYF; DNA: TGTGCCAGCAGCCTATTGACAGGTAGCACAGATACGCAGTATTTT
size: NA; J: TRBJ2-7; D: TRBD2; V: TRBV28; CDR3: CASSLRTSASYEQYF; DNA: TGTGCCAGCAGTTTGCGGACTAGCGCCTCCTACGAGCAGTACTTC
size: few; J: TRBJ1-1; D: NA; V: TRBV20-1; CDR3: CSARPDIAFF; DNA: TGCAGTGCTAGGCCTGACATAGCTTTCTTT
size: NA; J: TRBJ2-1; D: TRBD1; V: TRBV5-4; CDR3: CASSSRTGGNEQFF; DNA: TGTGCCAGCAGCTCCAGGACAGGGGGCAATGAGCAGTTCTTC
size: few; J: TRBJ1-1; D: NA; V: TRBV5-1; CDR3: CASSPRAGSTEAFF; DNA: TGCGCCAGCAGCCCTCGGGCTGGGAGCACTGAAGCTTTCTTT
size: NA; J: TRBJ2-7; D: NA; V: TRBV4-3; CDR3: CASSPFFPGAYEQYF; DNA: TGCGCCAGCAGCCCCTTCTTCCCGGGGGCCTACGAGCAGTACTTC
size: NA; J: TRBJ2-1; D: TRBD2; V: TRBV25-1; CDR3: CASSFLAGSELNEQFF; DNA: TGTGCCAGCAGTTTCCTAGCGGGATCGGAACTCAATGAGCAGTTCTTC
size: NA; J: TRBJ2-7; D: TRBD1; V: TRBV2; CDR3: CASVGTGARYEQYF; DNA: TGTGCCAGCGTTGGGACAGGGGCCCGTTACGAGCAGTACTTC
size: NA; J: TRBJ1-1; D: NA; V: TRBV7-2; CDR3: CASSSAGGDTEAFF; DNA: TGTGCCAGCAGCTCCGCTGGAGGGGACACTGAAGCTTTCTTT
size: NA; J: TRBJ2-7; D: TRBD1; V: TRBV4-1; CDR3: CASSQQTGGVLYEQYF; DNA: TGCGCCAGCAGCCAACAGACAGGGGGCGTCCTCTACGAGCAGTACTTC
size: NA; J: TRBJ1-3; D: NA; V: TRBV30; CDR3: CAWNLDSPGNTIYF; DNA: TGTGCCTGGAATCTAGACAGCCCTGGAAACACCATATATTTT
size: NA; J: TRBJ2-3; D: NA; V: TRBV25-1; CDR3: CASSEPGLTDTQYF; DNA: TGTGCCAGCAGTGAACCAGGGCTCACAGATACGCAGTATTTT
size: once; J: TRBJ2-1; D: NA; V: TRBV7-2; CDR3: CASSFGVAPEQFF; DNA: TGTGCCAGCAGCTTCGGGGTAGCGCCAGAGCAGTTCTTC
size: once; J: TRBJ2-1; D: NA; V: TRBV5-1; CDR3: CASSLEGGGTHYNEQFF; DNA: TGCGCCAGCAGCTTGGAAGGAGGTGGAACCCACTACAATGAGCAGTTCTTC
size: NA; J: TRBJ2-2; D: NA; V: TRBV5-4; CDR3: CASSFSGKAGELFF; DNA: TGTGCCAGCAGCTTTTCAGGGAAAGCCGGGGAGCTGTTTTTT
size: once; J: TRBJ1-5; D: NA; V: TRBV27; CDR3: CASSLSGATLDQPQHF; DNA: TGTGCCAGCAGTTTAAGCGGGGCCACTCTCGATCAGCCCCAGCATTTT
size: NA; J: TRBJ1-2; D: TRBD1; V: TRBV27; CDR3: CASREDRGLGSGYTF; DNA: TGTGCCAGCAGGGAAGACAGGGGGCTGGGGAGTGGCTACACCTTC
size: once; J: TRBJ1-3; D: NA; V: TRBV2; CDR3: CASSVQGPLTSGNTIYF; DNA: TGTGCCAGCAGTGTACAGGGCCCCCTCACCTCTGGAAACACCATATATTTT
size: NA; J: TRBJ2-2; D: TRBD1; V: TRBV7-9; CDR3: CASSFRDRGGTGELFF; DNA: TGTGCCAGCAGCTTCAGGGACAGGGGTGGCACCGGGGAGCTGTTTTTT
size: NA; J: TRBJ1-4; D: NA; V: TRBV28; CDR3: CASRQYEKLFF; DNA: TGTGCCAGCAGACAATATGAAAAACTGTTTTTT
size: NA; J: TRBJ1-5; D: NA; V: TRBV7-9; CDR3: CASSLGSSDQPQHF; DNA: TGTGCCAGCAGCTTAGGATCCAGCGATCAGCCCCAGCATTTT
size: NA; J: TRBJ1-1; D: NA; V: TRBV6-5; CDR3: CASSYFPTGRTEAFF; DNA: TGTGCCAGCAGTTACTTCCCGACAGGTCGGACTGAAGCTTTCTTT
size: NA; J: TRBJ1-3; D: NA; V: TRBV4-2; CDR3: CASSPYEVSSGNTIYF; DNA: TGTGCCAGCAGCCCGTACGAGGTTAGCTCTGGAAACACCATATATTTT
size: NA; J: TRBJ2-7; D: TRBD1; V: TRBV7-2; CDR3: CASSLGDRVFYEQYF; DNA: TGTGCCAGCAGCTTAGGAGACAGGGTGTTCTACGAGCAGTACTTC
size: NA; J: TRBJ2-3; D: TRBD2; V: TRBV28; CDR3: CASSPTSGSTDTQYF; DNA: TGTGCCAGCAGTCCCACTAGCGGTAGCACAGATACGCAGTATTTT
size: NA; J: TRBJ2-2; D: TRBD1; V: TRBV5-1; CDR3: CASQRTGVTGELFF; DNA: TGCGCCAGCCAACGAACAGGGGTGACCGGGGAGCTGTTTTTT
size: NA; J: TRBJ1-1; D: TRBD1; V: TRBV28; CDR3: CASSLEQGIGGNTEAFF; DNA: TGTGCCAGCAGTTTAGAACAGGGGATCGGCGGGAACACTGAAGCTTTCTTT